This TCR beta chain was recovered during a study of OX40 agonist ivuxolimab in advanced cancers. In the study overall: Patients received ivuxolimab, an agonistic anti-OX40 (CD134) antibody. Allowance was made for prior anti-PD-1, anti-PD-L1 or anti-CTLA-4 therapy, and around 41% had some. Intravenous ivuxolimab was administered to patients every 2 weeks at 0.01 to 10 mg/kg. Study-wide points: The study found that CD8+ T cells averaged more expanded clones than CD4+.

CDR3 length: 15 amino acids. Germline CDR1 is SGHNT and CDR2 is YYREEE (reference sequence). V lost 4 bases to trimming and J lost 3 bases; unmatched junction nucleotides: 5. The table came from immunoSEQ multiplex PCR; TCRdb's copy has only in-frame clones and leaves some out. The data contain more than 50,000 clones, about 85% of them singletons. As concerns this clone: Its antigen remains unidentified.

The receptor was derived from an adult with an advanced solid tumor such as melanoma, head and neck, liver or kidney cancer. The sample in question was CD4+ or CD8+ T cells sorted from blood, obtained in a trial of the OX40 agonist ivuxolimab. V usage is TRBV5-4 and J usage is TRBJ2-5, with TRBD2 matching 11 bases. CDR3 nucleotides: TGTGCCAGCAGCCTGGGGGGACTAGCGGAAGAGACCCAGTACTTC. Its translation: CASSLGGLAEETQYF.